This T cell receptor beta chain was sequenced during a study of early T cells in non-severe SARS-CoV-2 infection. In this sample, this clonotype turned up many times. Each CDR3 protein is one row after TCRdb ran MiXCR on the 5' RACE reads. The table shows 90,000 to 120,000 distinct CDR3 sequences, with 9% to 13% occurring only once. Per germline, CDR1 PRHDT and CDR2 FYEKMQ (reference sequence). CDR3 length: 14 amino acids. V lost 6 bases and J lost 3, with 15 bases in between. The chain joins TRBV13 to TRBJ2-7; D may be TRBD2 (6 bases). Specimen: whole blood. The receptor comes from an adult who was a healthcare worker with PCR-confirmed SARS-CoV-2 infection or an uninfected control (not recorded which). The CDR3 is CASSSRTTLYEQYF. CDR3 sequence (DNA): TGTGCCAGCAGTTCCCGGACTACACTCTACGAGCAGTACTTC.